This T cell receptor (beta chain) stems from a study of T cells in Graves' hyperthyroidism and ophthalmopathy. The study, taken as a whole, reports: Ophthalmopathy onset followed model prediction by a median approximately seven months.

This clonotype appeared a few times. Its antigen is still unknown. Patients aged 18 to 65 had newly diagnosed hyperthyroidism lasting under 2 months. Patients having uncontrolled infection, another autoimmune disease, pregnancy or lactation were not included. Diagnoses were established using clinical symptoms, serum thyroxine and TRAb, thyroid ultrasound and orbital computed tomography. Researchers took RNA transcripts and amplified the TCR beta CDR3 regions from them. TCR CDR3 underwent first-round RT-PCR with the HTBI primer set. TCRdb fed the multiplex PCR reads into MiXCR, producing one record per CDR3 protein. The sample records 600,000 to 750,000 distinct CDR3 sequences, about 18% being singletons. Trimming removed 1 base at V and 5 bases at J, with 9 bases between. This CDR3 comprises 14 residues.

Source material: blood. The chain is built from TRBV12-3 or TRBV12-4 and TRBJ1-5; possibly TRBD1 for D (5 bases). This TCR was recovered from a man in his fifties with Graves' hyperthyroidism. The CDR3 here is CASSLGEGHQPQHF. Written as DNA, the CDR3 is TGTGCCAGCAGTTTAGGAGAGGGACATCAGCCCCAGCATTTT.